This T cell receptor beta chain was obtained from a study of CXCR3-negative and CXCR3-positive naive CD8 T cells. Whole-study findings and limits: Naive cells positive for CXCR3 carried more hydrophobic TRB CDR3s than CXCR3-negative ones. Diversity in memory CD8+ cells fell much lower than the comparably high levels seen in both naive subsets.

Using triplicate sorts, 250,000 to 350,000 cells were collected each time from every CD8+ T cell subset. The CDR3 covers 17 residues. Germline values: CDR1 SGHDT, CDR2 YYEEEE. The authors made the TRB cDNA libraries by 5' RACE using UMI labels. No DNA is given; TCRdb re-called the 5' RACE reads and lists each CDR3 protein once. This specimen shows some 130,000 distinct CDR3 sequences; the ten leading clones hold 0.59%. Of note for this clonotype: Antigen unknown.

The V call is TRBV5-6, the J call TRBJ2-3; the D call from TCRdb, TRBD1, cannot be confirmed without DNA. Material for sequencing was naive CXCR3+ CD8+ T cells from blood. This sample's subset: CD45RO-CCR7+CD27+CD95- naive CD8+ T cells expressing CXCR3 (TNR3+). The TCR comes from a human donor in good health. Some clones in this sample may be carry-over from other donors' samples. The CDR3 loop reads CASSLEGQGELTDTQYF.